These 8 T cell receptor beta chains were all obtained from the same sample, sequenced in a study of beta chain features in type 1 diabetes. TCRB transcripts that were expressed got sequenced, as all of the isolated RNA had been reverse transcribed. Produced via immunoSEQ multiplex PCR; TCRdb's table is partial and in-frame only. The sample holds hundreds of thousands of clones, 15% to 20% seen once. Sequenced material: naive CD4+ T cells from blood. Receptor source: a woman under 30 in good health.

This clone was counted only a few times. This rearrangement joins TRBV29-1 to TRBJ2-4; D is unresolved. V was clipped by 6 bases and J by 8 bases, with 11 bases between them. The CDR3 has 11 amino acids. CDR1 is SQVTM and CDR2 is ANQGSEA in the germline V gene. CDR3 sequence: CSVDRGDIQYF. The CDR3 DNA sequence: TGCAGCGTGGACCGAGGTGACATTCAGTACTTC.

The chain links TRBV11-2 to TRBJ1-1; D may be TRBD1 (5 bases). This CDR3 region has 14 residues. CDR1 is SGHAT, CDR2 FQNNGV, per germline. The ends were cut back, 3 bases at V and 4 bases at J, with 12 bases in the middle. The CDR3 sequence is CASSFIGGPTEAFF. The CDR3 nucleotides are TGTGCCAGCAGCTTTATCGGGGGTCCCACTGAAGCTTTCTTT.

This clone was counted between two and nine times. The V call is TRBV10-3, the J call TRBJ2-1; D not certain. V lost 8 bases to trimming and J lost 5 bases, with 10 bases between them. CDR3 length: 12 amino acids. The germline V gene encodes CDR1 ENHRY and CDR2 SYGVKD. The CDR3 DNA is TGTGCCATCGGTGGGCGGAACAATGAGCAGTTCTTC. Translation: CAIGGRNNEQFF.

The chain uses TRBV19 and TRBJ2-4; D ambiguous. The germline V gene has CDR1 LNHDA and CDR2 SQIVND (reference sequence). The germline V and J ends were trimmed by 7 bases and 8 bases, with 15 bases remaining between them. The CDR3 has 13 amino acids. Here the CDR3 DNA reads TGTGCCAGTAACCCCGGCGCCTCTGACATTCAGTACTTC. Amino acids: CASNPGASDIQYF.

The CDR3 loop is CASSPGTSGTGELFF. The DNA of the CDR3 is TGTGCCAGCAGCCCAGGGACTAGCGGCACCGGGGAGCTGTTTTTT. V usage is TRBV7-3 and J usage is TRBJ2-2; 11 bases agree with TRBD2. Germline assignment: CDR1 SGHTA and CDR2 FQGTGA. Trimming at V came to 5 bases and at J to 4 bases, leaving 3 bases not matched to a gene. The CDR3 spans 15 residues.

This chain connects TRBV10-3 to TRBJ1-1; no definite D call. CDR1 and CDR2 (germline): ENHRY, SYGVKD. This CDR3 is 14 amino acids long. Trimming removed 2 bases at V and 4 bases at J, with 11 bases between. The CDR3: CAISETGWGTEAFF. CDR3 in DNA: TGTGCCATCAGTGAGACGGGTTGGGGCACTGAAGCTTTCTTT.

In this sample, this clone turned up a few times. Additional DNA sequences in this sample encode the identical CDR3. This chain connects TRBV5-1 to TRBJ1-5; D not certain. CDR3 length equals 12 residues. Trimming stripped 5 bases from V and 0 bases from J, with 3 bases between. Germline assignment: CDR1 SGHRS and CDR2 YFSETQ. The CDR3 nucleotides read TGCGCCAGCAGTTTTAGCAATCAGCCCCAGCATTTT. As protein: CASSFSNQPQHF. The full variable domain, rest sourced from reference TRBV5-1 and TRBJ1-5, is KAGVTQTPRYLIKTRGQQVTLSCSPISGHRSVSWYQQTPGQGLQFLFEYFSETQRNKGNFPGRFSGRQFSNSRSEMNVSTLELGDSALYLCASSFSNQPQHFGDGTRLSIL.

This clone was counted between two and nine times. This sequence joins TRBV5-4 and TRBJ2-5; no definite D call. There are 13 residues in the CDR3. From germline, CDR1 is SGHNT and CDR2 YYREEE (reference sequence). Trimming shortened V by 4 bases and J by 1 base, and 8 bases separated the two germline ends. The CDR3 DNA reads as TGTGCCAGCAGCACCGAACGCCAAGAGACCCAGTACTTC. As protein: CASSTERQETQYF.